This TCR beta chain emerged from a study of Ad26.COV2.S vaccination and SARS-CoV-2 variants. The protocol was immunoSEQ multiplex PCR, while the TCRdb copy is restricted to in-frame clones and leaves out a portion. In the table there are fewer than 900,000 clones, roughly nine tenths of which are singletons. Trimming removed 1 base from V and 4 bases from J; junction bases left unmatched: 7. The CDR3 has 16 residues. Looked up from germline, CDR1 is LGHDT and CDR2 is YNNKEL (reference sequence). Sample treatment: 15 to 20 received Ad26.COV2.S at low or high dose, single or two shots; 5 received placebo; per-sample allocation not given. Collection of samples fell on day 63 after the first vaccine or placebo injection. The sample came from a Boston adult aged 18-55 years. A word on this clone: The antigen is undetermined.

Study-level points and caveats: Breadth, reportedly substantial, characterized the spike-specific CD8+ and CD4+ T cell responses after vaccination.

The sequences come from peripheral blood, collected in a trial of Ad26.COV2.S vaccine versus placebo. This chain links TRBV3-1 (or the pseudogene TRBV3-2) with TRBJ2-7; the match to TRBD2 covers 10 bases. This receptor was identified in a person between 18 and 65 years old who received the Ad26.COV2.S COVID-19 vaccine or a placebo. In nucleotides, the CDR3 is TGTGCCAGCAGCCAAGGGGCGAGCGGGAGGGGGTACGAGCAGTACTTC. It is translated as CASSQGASGRGYEQYF.